Following are 18 T cell receptor beta chains from one sample sequenced in a study of beta chain features in type 1 diabetes. Every bit of the isolated RNA underwent reverse transcription, so sequencing read expressed TCRB transcripts. The repertoire was sequenced with immunoSEQ multiplex PCR; TCRdb's copy has only in-frame clones and lacks some. The sample includes hundreds of thousands of clones, 30% of them seen just once. The sample taken for sequencing was naive CD4+ T cells from blood. These receptors were collected from a man between 18 and 35 years old in good health.

A note on this clone: Other DNA sequences in the sample encode the same CDR3. V and J are TRBV30 and TRBJ1-1; no clear D gene. The CDR3 has 12 residues. The V end lost 2 bases, the J end lost 0 bases, and 4 bases lay between the germline ends. CDR1 and CDR2 (germline): GTSNPN, SVGIG (reference sequence). The CDR3 DNA reads as TGTGCCTGGAGTCCCTTGAACACTGAAGCTTTCTTT. Residues: CAWSPLNTEAFF.

The chain joins TRBV7-9 to TRBJ2-4; 8 bases map to TRBD1. The CDR3 runs to 14 residues. V shed 5 bases and J 8 bases; nucleotides not matched to a gene: 8. Germline V CDR1 and CDR2: SEHNR, FQNEAQ (reference sequence). CDR3 sequence reads: CASSTRTGRDIQYF. The CDR3 bases are TGTGCCAGCAGCACCCGGACAGGGCGGGACATTCAGTACTTC.

The chain combines TRBV30 with TRBJ2-7; TRBD2 matches at 10 bases. The CDR3 has 13 residues. The germline CDR1 and CDR2 sequences are GTSNPN and SVGIG (reference sequence). V was pared by 7 bases and J by 5 bases, with 8 bases of the junction left unmatched. The CDR3 DNA is TGTGCCTTGTCACCTAGCGGGAGTGACGAGCAGTACTTC. This translates into CALSPSGSDEQYF. Using reference TRBV30 and TRBJ2-7 for the parts outside the CDR3, the full variable domain is SQTIHQWPATLVQPVGSPLSLECTVEGTSNPNLYWYRQAAGRGLQLLFYSVGIGQISSEVPQNLSASRPQDRQFILSSKKLLLSDSGFYLCALSPSGSDEQYFGPGTRLTVT.

The V gene is TRBV20-1, the J gene TRBJ1-1; D ambiguous. The CDR3 length is 11 residues. The V and J ends lost 7 bases and 6 bases respectively, with 12 bases between them. Germline V CDR1 and CDR2: DFQATT, SNEGSKA (reference sequence). CDR3 amino acids: CSVPPAAEAFF. The CDR3 DNA follows: TGCAGTGTCCCGCCGGCGGCTGAAGCTTTCTTT.

This clone was seen only a few times. In the same sample, other DNA sequences code for this CDR3. This chain connects TRBV30 to TRBJ2-7; the D is unclear. Germline loops: CDR1 GTSNPN, CDR2 SVGIG (reference sequence). The V end lost 1 base, the J end lost 0 bases, and 7 bases lay between the germline ends. The CDR3 totals 13 residues. This CDR3 is CAWSEGSSYEQYF. The CDR3 DNA follows: TGTGCCTGGAGTGAGGGCAGCTCCTACGAGCAGTACTTC.

This clone has just a few counts. V usage is TRBV10-3 and J usage is TRBJ2-5; TRBD2 matches 11 bases. CDR3 length: 15 amino acids. V gave up 4 bases and J gave up 1 base; unmatched junction bases: 2. The germline V gene encodes CDR1 ENHRY and CDR2 SYGVKD. CDR3 nucleotide sequence: TGTGCCATCAGTGGGGGACTAGCGGTCCAAGAGACCCAGTACTTC. It is translated as CAISGGLAVQETQYF.

This clone was detected only a few times. This chain connects TRBV7-2 to TRBJ2-2; D remains ambiguous. Trimming removed 3 bases at V and 0 bases at J, with 8 bases between. Germline V CDR1 and CDR2: SGHTA, FQGNSA. This CDR3 has 15 residues. CDR3 DNA sequence: TGTGCCAGCAGCTTCTCCAGCGCGAACACCGGGGAGCTGTTTTTT. It codes for CASSFSSANTGELFF. The full variable domain, in which reference TRBV7-2 and TRBJ2-2 provide the parts outside the CDR3, is GAGVSQSPSNKVTEKGKDVELRCDPISGHTALYWYRQSLGQGLEFLIYFQGNSAPDKSGLPSDRFSAERTGGSVSTLTIQRTQQEDSAVYLCASSFSSANTGELFFGEGSRLTVL.

This clone was detected only a few times. This chain links TRBV2 with TRBJ2-1, with D hard to call. This CDR3 has 14 residues. V lost 2 bases, J lost 4 bases, and 9 bases lay in between. CDR1 is SNHLY, CDR2 FYNNEI, per germline. Here the CDR3 DNA reads TGTGCCAGCAGTGAACTACAGTTTTACAATGAGCAGTTCTTC. This encodes CASSELQFYNEQFF.

The CDR3 DNA sequence: TGTGCCAGCAGCGTAGCGGGACAGGTGCATGAGCAGTTCTTC. Its translation is CASSVAGQVHEQFF. This sequence joins TRBV9 and TRBJ2-1, with 8 bases that match TRBD1. This CDR3 comprises 14 residues. The germline CDR1 and CDR2 sequences are SGDLS and YYNGEE. Germline trimming cut 0 bases from V and 8 bases from J; bases unmatched to any gene: 4.

This clone has more than one count but fewer than ten. DNA for the CDR3: TGCGCCAGCAGCCGGGACCGCCTAGATACGCAGTATTTT. Translation: CASSRDRLDTQYF. The V and J genes are TRBV4-3 and TRBJ2-3; perhaps D is TRBD1 or TRBD2 (5 bases each). V was cut by 4 bases and J by 5 bases, with 10 bases left in between. The CDR3 runs to 13 residues. Germline lookup yields CDR1 LGHNA and CDR2 YSLEER.

This clone was detected only a few times. The chain employs TRBV5-1 and TRBJ2-7; 8 bases align to TRBD2. This CDR3 spans 14 amino acids. V gave up 5 bases and J gave up 6 bases; unmatched junction bases: 10. Germline V lookup: CDR1 SGHRS, CDR2 YFSETQ. The CDR3, as DNA: TGCGCCAGCAGTATTAGCGGGAAAGCCACCGAGCAGTACTTC. Its translation: CASSISGKATEQYF. The full variable domain, in which reference TRBV5-1 and TRBJ2-7 provide the parts outside the CDR3, is KAGVTQTPRYLIKTRGQQVTLSCSPISGHRSVSWYQQTPGQGLQFLFEYFSETQRNKGNFPGRFSGRQFSNSRSEMNVSTLELGDSALYLCASSISGKATEQYFGPGTRLTVT.

This clone was seen only a few times. The V call is TRBV5-1, the J call TRBJ2-1; TRBD2 agrees at 7 bases. Germline CDR1 SGHRS, CDR2 YFSETQ. The CDR3 loop spans 15 amino acids. Losses at the gene ends were 1 base for V and 5 bases for J; bases not matched to a gene: 6. The CDR3, as DNA: TGCGCCAGCAGCTTGATGGCTAGCGGAAACAATGAGCAGTTCTTC. It is translated as CASSLMASGNNEQFF.

The chain is built from TRBV7-3 and TRBJ1-1; 8 bases align to TRBD1. V lost 5 bases and J lost 5; bases outside the gene matches: 7. Germline CDR1 reads SGHTA; CDR2 reads FQGTGA. The CDR3 covers 14 residues. The CDR3, as DNA: TGTGCCAGCAGCCCCGGACAGGGAGGAACTGAAGCTTTCTTT. This codes for CASSPGQGGTEAFF.

The chain uses TRBV29-1 and TRBJ2-2; 11 positions match TRBD2. J was trimmed by 6 bases and V by 3 bases; bases with no gene match: 6. This CDR3 spans 15 amino acids. Germline V gene lookup returns CDR1 SQVTM and CDR2 ANQGSEA. This CDR3 is CSVEGSGRAAGELFF. The CDR3 coding sequence is TGCAGCGTTGAGGGTAGCGGGAGGGCCGCCGGGGAGCTGTTTTTT.

The J gene is TRBJ2-1, the V gene TRBV19; 8 bases agree with TRBD1. CDR3 length: 14 amino acids. V was pared by 8 bases and J by 7 bases, with 10 bases of the junction left unmatched. CDR1 is LNHDA, CDR2 SQIVND, per germline (reference sequence). The CDR3 loop is CASSSDRVGNEQFF. The CDR3 DNA sequence: TGTGCCAGTTCTTCGGACAGGGTGGGAAATGAGCAGTTCTTC.

The V and J genes are TRBV25-1 and TRBJ2-5; D is ambiguous. Germline V gene lookup returns CDR1 MGHDK and CDR2 SYGVNS. V was trimmed by 3 bases and J by 5 bases, leaving 10 bases between them. CDR3 length: 13 residues. CDR3 DNA: TGTGCCAGCAGTGAGTTTGTCATCGAGACCCAGTACTTC. Translating gives CASSEFVIETQYF.

The sample holds a few counts of this clone. J is TRBJ2-4 and V is TRBV15; no clear D. Germline CDR1 and CDR2: LNHNV and YYDKDF (reference sequence). The CDR3 runs 12 residues. Trimming took off 5 bases at V and 5 bases at J, with 7 bases between the two ends. CDR3 in DNA: TGTGCCACCAGCCCGGCTCAAAACATTCAGTACTTC. It translates to CATSPAQNIQYF.

This clone was seen a few times. The chain employs TRBV2 and TRBJ1-1, with 7 bases lining up with TRBD1. Germline trimming cut 4 bases from V and 6 bases from J; bases unmatched to any gene: 2. This CDR3 is built from 12 residues. Germline values: CDR1 SNHLY, CDR2 FYNNEI. CDR3: CASSGQGAEAFF. CDR3 sequence (DNA): TGTGCCAGCAGTGGACAGGGAGCTGAAGCTTTCTTT. Combining the CDR3 with reference TRBV2 and TRBJ1-1 gives the whole variable domain EPEVTQTPSHQVTQMGQEVILRCVPISNHLYFYWYRQILGQKVEFLVSFYNNEISEKSEIFDDQFSVERPDGSNFTLKIRSTKLEDSAMYFCASSGQGAEAFFGQGTRLTVV.